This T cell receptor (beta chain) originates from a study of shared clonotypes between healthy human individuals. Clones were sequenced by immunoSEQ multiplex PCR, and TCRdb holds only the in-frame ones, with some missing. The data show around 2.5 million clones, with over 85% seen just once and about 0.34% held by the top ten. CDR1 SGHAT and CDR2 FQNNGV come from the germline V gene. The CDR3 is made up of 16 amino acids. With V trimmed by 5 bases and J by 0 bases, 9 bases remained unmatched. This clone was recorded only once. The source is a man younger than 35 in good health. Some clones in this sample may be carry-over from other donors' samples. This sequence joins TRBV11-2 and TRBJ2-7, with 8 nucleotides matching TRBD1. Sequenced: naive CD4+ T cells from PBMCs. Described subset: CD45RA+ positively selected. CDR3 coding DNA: TGTGCCAGCAGCCTTGGACAGGGTGCCAGCTCCTACGAGCAGTACTTC. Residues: CASSLGQGASSYEQYF.